The 10 T cell receptor beta chains below were found in one sample sequenced in a study of human T cells and chemical hapten exposure. Indicated time point: patch test 2, 6 weeks after DPC sensitization. Treatment of the sample: therapeutic diphenylcyclopropenone sensitization with weekly scalp DPC. TCRdb used MiXCR to reprocess the RACE reads, holding one entry per CDR3 protein. The repertoire holds tens of thousands of distinct CDR3 sequences, with roughly 11% as singletons. Sequencing used whole blood, obtained in connection with sensitization to the hapten diphenylcyclopropenone (DPC). Source of these receptors: a man aged 35 to 55 with alopecia areata. Some clones in this sample may be carry-over from other donors' samples.

V and J are TRBV5-1 and TRBJ2-5; 11 positions agree with TRBD2. Germline assignment: CDR1 SGHRS and CDR2 YFSETQ. V was clipped by 3 bases and J by 3 bases; unmatched bases: 1. This CDR3 contains 14 residues. DNA for the CDR3: TGCGCCAGCAGCTCGACTAGCGGGAAAGAGACCCAGTACTTC. Amino acids: CASSSTSGKETQYF.

This clonotype was observed a few times. This sequence joins TRBV30 and TRBJ1-5, with TRBD1 matching 7 bases. The CDR3 is 14 residues long. With V trimmed by 4 bases and J by 2 bases, 5 bases remained unmatched. CDR1 is GTSNPN, CDR2 SVGIG, per germline (reference sequence). Written as DNA, the CDR3 is TGTGCCTGGAACCGACAGGGAGGCAATCAGCCCCAGCATTTT. It specifies CAWNRQGGNQPQHF.

V usage is TRBV21-1 and J usage is TRBJ1-6. TRBV21-1 has pseudogene status. The CDR3 is made up of 13 amino acids. CDR3 amino acids: CARLLGYNSPLHF. In nucleotides, the CDR3 is TGTGCCAGGTTACTGGGATATAATTCACCCCTCCACTTT.

The table lists this clonotype with a few counts. The chain has TRBV29-1 and TRBJ2-1, with TRBD2 identical over 7 bases. The CDR3 length is 14 residues. V lost 6 bases and J lost 6; bases outside the gene matches: 11. Germline-derived CDR1 and CDR2 are SQVTM and ANQGSEA. CDR3 DNA: TGCAGCGTGGGCCGGGACTATTCTCTCAATGAGCAGTTCTTC. This translates into CSVGRDYSLNEQFF.

The V gene is TRBV29-1, the J gene TRBJ2-1; D may correspond to TRBD1 or TRBD2 (5 bases each). Trimming shortened V by 4 bases and J by 5 bases, and 15 bases separated the two germline ends. The CDR3 has 14 residues. Germline CDR1 and CDR2: SQVTM and ANQGSEA. CDR3 DNA sequence: TGCAGCGTTGCTACGGGGCGAGGGGACAATGAGCAGTTCTTC. Protein: CSVATGRGDNEQFF.

This sequence joins TRBV29-1 and TRBJ1-2, with 10 bases fitting TRBD1. This CDR3 has 12 amino acids. Germline CDR1 reads SQVTM; CDR2 reads ANQGSEA. The trim removed 3 bases at V and 8 bases at J, leaving 3 bases unmatched. In nucleotides, the CDR3 is TGCAGCGTTGACGGACAGGGGGAAGGCTACACCTTC. Its protein is CSVDGQGEGYTF.

This clonotype showed up many times. This sequence joins TRBV27 and TRBJ1-6; D gene unclear. Per the germline V gene, CDR1 is MNHEY and CDR2 is SMNVEV (reference sequence). This CDR3 comprises 13 residues. V lost 4 bases and J 7 bases, leaving 8 bases between the germline ends. In DNA, the CDR3 is TGTGCCAGCAGTTACGGCTTCAATTCACCCCTCCACTTT. This encodes CASSYGFNSPLHF.

This clonotype was recorded many times. The gene calls are TRBV12-3 or TRBV12-4 and TRBJ2-1; D possibly corresponds to TRBD2 (6 bases). CDR3 length: 16 amino acids. Trimming cost V 8 bases and J 0 bases, with 17 bases left between them. The chain's CDR3 is CASLVRDPSSYNEQFF. In DNA, the CDR3 is TGTGCCAGCCTCGTGCGGGACCCGAGCTCCTACAATGAGCAGTTCTTC.

The genes are TRBV5-1 and TRBJ2-7; D might be TRBD1 or TRBD2, each matching 5 bases. Trimming cost V 3 bases and J 0 bases, with 10 bases left between them. The CDR3 spans 14 residues. Germline CDR1 is SGHRS and CDR2 is YFSETQ. The CDR3 nucleotides read TGCGCCAGCAGCTGGGGACCTAGCTCCTACGAGCAGTACGTC. It codes for CASSWGPSSYEQYV.

This rearrangement joins TRBV18 to TRBJ2-3, with D unresolved. The CDR3 sequence is 14 residues long. V was trimmed by 3 bases and J by 1 base, leaving 8 bases between them. Per the germline V gene, CDR1 is KGHSH and CDR2 is LQKENI. CDR3 bases: TGTGCCAGCTCACCGCTCCGGGGCACAGATACGCAGTATTTT. It yields the protein CASSPLRGTDTQYF.